Sequencing of this TCR beta chain was carried out in a study of shared T cell receptors in the human thymus. The data were produced by immunoSEQ multiplex PCR, yet TCRdb's version contains in-frame clones alone and is incomplete. The sample has 500,000 to 550,000 clones; 70% to 80% are singletons. The data were also submitted as part of a second study, on human thymus T cells. This second study notes: Resections from corrective heart surgery provided thymus tissue. The related literature has documented a marked overlap of thymic repertoires among unrelated individuals.

This receptor was taken from a boy in the first two years of life with a congenital heart defect. Sequenced input: thymocytes.

CDR3 protein: CASGPAWKEGLYNEQFF. The CDR3 DNA reads as TGTGCTAGTGGTCCAGCTTGGAAAGAGGGCCTCTACAATGAGCAGTTCTTC. The gene calls are TRBV12-5 and TRBJ2-1; the D gene is possibly TRBD2 (5 bases). The CDR3 has 17 residues. CDR1 and CDR2 from the germline V gene are LGHNT and FRNRAP. V lost 5 bases, J lost 3 bases, and 20 bases lay in between. The full variable domain, completed using reference TRBV12-5 and TRBJ2-1, is DARVTQTPRHKVTEMGQEVTMRCQPILGHNTVFWYRQTMMQGLELLAYFRNRAPLDDSGMPKDRFSAEMPDATLATLKIQPSEPRDSAVYFCASGPAWKEGLYNEQFFGPGTRLTVL.